This T cell receptor beta chain was found in a study of cytomegalovirus exposure and HLA in healthy donors. Whole-study context: A preliminary data release comprised approximately 85 million unique TCRs obtained from HLA-typed donors. General study findings and limits: The authors later found HLA-associated TCR beta chains more clonally expanded than equally common others. V- and J-gene trimming in TCR beta was tied to a missense DCLRE1C variant by an analysis performed later. The authors reported that TCR beta sequences could predict HLA-A and HLA-B alleles. These predictions were accurate for most subjects in the first cohort.

Primers included in the PCR were 60 Vbeta and 13 Jbeta primers. The repertoire was sequenced with immunoSEQ multiplex PCR; TCRdb's copy has only in-frame clones and lacks some. In the table there are some 99,000 clones, roughly three quarters of which are singletons. Per the germline V gene, CDR1 is SGHTA and CDR2 is FQGNSA. This CDR3 comprises 14 residues. J gave up 4 bases and V 5 bases, and 3 bases lay outside the gene matches. Turning to this clone: The antigen is undetermined.

This rearrangement joins TRBV7-2 to TRBJ2-1; 9 bases fit TRBD2. The sequence derives from a woman in her 50s in good health and CMV-seropositive. The specimen sequenced was PBMCs. The CDR3, as DNA: TGTGCCAGCAGCCAGACTAGCGGATACAATGAGCAGTTCTTC. It is translated as CASSQTSGYNEQFF.